These T cell receptor beta chains were read from a single sample in a study of blood T cell repertoires in COVID-19. The assay was immunoSEQ multiplex PCR, and TCRdb's table has in-frame clones only and misses some. The sample carries under 250,000 clones, over 70% recorded once. Sequencing was carried out using peripheral blood. Receptor source: a woman of 80 years or more with acute or convalescent COVID-19. CDR3s include the opening cysteine and the closing phenylalanine or tryptophan. The D gene is left open where the match is weak. Clone size, where shown, is once, few, many, or a class for clones that have expanded.

v_gene: TRBV5-1; d_gene: TRBD2; j_gene: TRBJ2-3; abundance: once; CDR3aa: CASSLELAVGTQYF; CDR3nt: TGCGCCAGCAGCTTGGAACTAGCGGTAGGGACGCAGTATTTT
v_gene: TRBV18; d_gene: TRBD1; j_gene: TRBJ2-5; abundance: NA; CDR3aa: CASSPKAGGAETQYF; CDR3nt: TGTGCCAGCTCACCTAAGGCAGGGGGCGCAGAGACCCAGTACTTC
v_gene: TRBV9; d_gene: NA; j_gene: TRBJ2-3; abundance: NA; CDR3aa: CASSPRSRRGTDTQYF; CDR3nt: TGTGCCAGCAGCCCTCGTTCTAGGCGGGGCACAGATACGCAGTATTTT
v_gene: TRBV6-1; d_gene: TRBD1; j_gene: TRBJ2-2; abundance: NA; CDR3aa: CASSDRGRGDTGELFF; CDR3nt: TGTGCCAGCAGTGACAGGGGGCGCGGAGACACCGGGGAGCTGTTTTTT
v_gene: TRBV7-9; d_gene: TRBD1; j_gene: TRBJ1-5; abundance: NA; CDR3aa: CASSLPGGSNQPQHF; CDR3nt: TGTGCCAGCAGCTTACCAGGGGGAAGCAATCAGCCCCAGCATTTT
v_gene: TRBV6-5; d_gene: TRBD2; j_gene: TRBJ2-5; abundance: NA; CDR3aa: CASNRQRGLGTQYF; CDR3nt: TGTGCCAGCAACCGGCAGCGGGGTTTGGGGACCCAGTACTTC
v_gene: TRBV27; d_gene: NA; j_gene: TRBJ1-1; abundance: NA; CDR3aa: CASRSPTEAFF; CDR3nt: TGTGCCAGCAGAAGCCCCACTGAAGCTTTCTTT
v_gene: TRBV12-5; d_gene: NA; j_gene: TRBJ1-5; abundance: NA; CDR3aa: CASGLAFFGTGQSSVQPQHF; CDR3nt: TGTGCTAGTGGTTTGGCTTTTTTCGGGACGGGACAATCTTCTGTTCAGCCCCAGCATTTT
v_gene: TRBV3-1/TRBV3-2; d_gene: NA; j_gene: TRBJ1-1; abundance: many; CDR3aa: CASSPSHSDTEAFF; CDR3nt: TGTGCCAGCAGCCCCTCTCATAGTGACACTGAAGCTTTCTTT
v_gene: TRBV5-6; d_gene: NA; j_gene: TRBJ2-1; abundance: once; CDR3aa: CASSFSGRGEQFF; CDR3nt: TGTGCCAGCAGCTTTTCAGGTAGGGGAGAGCAGTTCTTC
v_gene: TRBV27; d_gene: TRBD2; j_gene: TRBJ2-3; abundance: NA; CDR3aa: CASSATSGSVVDTQYF; CDR3nt: TGTGCCAGCAGCGCAACTAGCGGGAGTGTGGTGGATACGCAGTATTTT
v_gene: TRBV28; d_gene: NA; j_gene: TRBJ2-2; abundance: NA; CDR3aa: CASSLSFPGELFF; CDR3nt: TGTGCCAGCAGTTTATCTTTCCCCGGGGAGCTGTTTTTT
v_gene: TRBV7-2; d_gene: NA; j_gene: TRBJ1-5; abundance: NA; CDR3aa: CASSLGAQPRYQPQHF; CDR3nt: TGTGCCAGCAGCTTAGGGGCACAGCCGCGATATCAGCCCCAGCATTTT
v_gene: TRBV5-1; d_gene: NA; j_gene: TRBJ2-2; abundance: NA; CDR3aa: CASSLDPGTTGELFF; CDR3nt: TGCGCCAGCAGCTTGGACCCAGGGACAACCGGGGAGCTGTTTTTT
v_gene: TRBV4-2; d_gene: TRBD1; j_gene: TRBJ1-1; abundance: NA; CDR3aa: CASSQEPGTGNTEAFF; CDR3nt: TGTGCCAGCAGCCAAGAACCCGGGACAGGGAATACTGAAGCTTTCTTT
v_gene: TRBV4-1; d_gene: TRBD1; j_gene: TRBJ1-2; abundance: NA; CDR3aa: CASSQDDGWSQGDLGSGYTF; CDR3nt: TGCGCCAGCAGCCAAGATGACGGGTGGTCGCAGGGGGATTTAGGATCTGGCTACACCTTC
v_gene: TRBV28; d_gene: NA; j_gene: TRBJ2-6; abundance: NA; CDR3aa: CASSRQSSGANVLTF; CDR3nt: TGTGCCAGCAGCCGACAGTCCTCTGGGGCCAACGTCCTGACTTTC
v_gene: TRBV19; d_gene: NA; j_gene: TRBJ1-2; abundance: NA; CDR3aa: CASSIFRQVPNYGYTF; CDR3nt: TGTGCCAGTAGTATATTCCGACAGGTTCCTAACTATGGCTACACCTTC
v_gene: TRBV19; d_gene: TRBD1; j_gene: TRBJ2-3; abundance: NA; CDR3aa: CASSTGQGWTDTQYF; CDR3nt: TGTGCCAGTAGTACCGGACAGGGTTGGACAGATACGCAGTATTTT
v_gene: TRBV28; d_gene: NA; j_gene: TRBJ1-6; abundance: once; CDR3aa: CASSFGGARVTSPLHF; CDR3nt: TGTGCCAGCAGTTTCGGGGGGGCGCGGGTAACTTCACCCCTCCACTTT
v_gene: TRBV13; d_gene: NA; j_gene: TRBJ1-6; abundance: NA; CDR3aa: CASSFLSGKEQSPLHF; CDR3nt: TGTGCCAGCAGCTTTCTATCAGGGAAGGAGCAGTCACCCCTCCACTTT
v_gene: TRBV5-1; d_gene: NA; j_gene: TRBJ2-2; abundance: once; CDR3aa: CASSLGGWSGELFF; CDR3nt: TGCGCCAGCAGCTTGGGCGGCTGGTCCGGGGAGCTGTTTTTT
v_gene: TRBV7-2; d_gene: TRBD2; j_gene: TRBJ2-2; abundance: NA; CDR3aa: CASSLRASGGRANTGELFF; CDR3nt: TGTGCCAGCAGCCTACGGGCTAGCGGGGGTCGCGCGAACACCGGGGAGCTGTTTTTT
v_gene: TRBV3-1/TRBV3-2; d_gene: NA; j_gene: TRBJ1-2; abundance: NA; CDR3aa: CASSQGWTRSNYGYTF; CDR3nt: TGTGCCAGCAGCCAGGGGTGGACACGATCTAACTATGGCTACACCTTC
v_gene: TRBV11-3; d_gene: NA; j_gene: TRBJ1-6; abundance: NA; CDR3aa: CASRDGSSYNSPLHF; CDR3nt: TGTGCCAGCCGGGACGGGAGCTCCTATAATTCACCCCTCCACTTT
v_gene: TRBV2; d_gene: NA; j_gene: TRBJ2-1; abundance: NA; CDR3aa: CATLPRTTNNEQFF; CDR3nt: TGTGCCACCCTTCCCCGGACTACTAACAATGAGCAGTTCTTC
v_gene: TRBV7-8; d_gene: TRBD2; j_gene: TRBJ2-7; abundance: once; CDR3aa: CASSPRLAGMTGEQYF; CDR3nt: TGTGCCAGCAGCCCCCGTTTAGCGGGGATGACGGGGGAGCAGTACTTC
v_gene: TRBV5-1; d_gene: TRBD1; j_gene: TRBJ1-5; abundance: few; CDR3aa: CASRLGQGLNQPQHF; CDR3nt: TGCGCCAGCAGGTTGGGACAGGGGCTCAATCAGCCCCAGCATTTT
v_gene: TRBV18; d_gene: TRBD1; j_gene: TRBJ2-2; abundance: NA; CDR3aa: CASSPTGQDTGELFF; CDR3nt: TGTGCCAGCTCACCAACGGGACAGGACACCGGGGAGCTGTTTTTT
v_gene: TRBV5-1; d_gene: NA; j_gene: TRBJ1-1; abundance: NA; CDR3aa: CASSPGGRGVAFF; CDR3nt: TGCGCCAGCAGCCCGGGGGGCCGGGGTGTAGCTTTCTTT
v_gene: TRBV6-5; d_gene: NA; j_gene: TRBJ2-1; abundance: once; CDR3aa: CASRERPYNEQFF; CDR3nt: TGTGCCAGCAGGGAGCGGCCCTACAATGAGCAGTTCTTC
v_gene: TRBV2; d_gene: NA; j_gene: TRBJ1-3; abundance: NA; CDR3aa: CASSGQVRNTIYF; CDR3nt: TGTGCCAGCAGTGGACAGGTTCGAAACACCATATATTTT
v_gene: TRBV11-1; d_gene: TRBD2; j_gene: TRBJ2-3; abundance: NA; CDR3aa: CASRAGTATDTQYF; CDR3nt: TGTGCCAGCAGAGCGGGGACTGCCACAGATACGCAGTATTTT
v_gene: TRBV10-2; d_gene: NA; j_gene: TRBJ1-5; abundance: NA; CDR3aa: CASSEGSVGAHQPQHF; CDR3nt: TGCGCCAGCAGTGAGGGGTCTGTTGGGGCACATCAGCCCCAGCATTTT
v_gene: TRBV14; d_gene: NA; j_gene: TRBJ1-2; abundance: NA; CDR3aa: CASSQGDWAVGYTF; CDR3nt: TGTGCCAGCAGCCAAGGTGATTGGGCAGTCGGCTACACCTTC
v_gene: TRBV11-2; d_gene: NA; j_gene: TRBJ2-1; abundance: few; CDR3aa: CASSPPGTPGGEQFF; CDR3nt: TGTGCCAGCAGCCCACCCGGGACTCCCGGGGGTGAGCAGTTCTTC
v_gene: TRBV21-1; d_gene: NA; j_gene: TRBJ1-2; abundance: NA; CDR3aa: CASPDRGRDGYTF; CDR3nt: TGTGCCAGCCCCGACAGGGGACGCGATGGCTACACCTTC
v_gene: TRBV30; d_gene: NA; j_gene: TRBJ1-1; abundance: NA; CDR3aa: CAWSEDFTEAFF; CDR3nt: TGTGCCTGGAGCGAGGACTTTACTGAAGCTTTCTTT
v_gene: TRBV28; d_gene: TRBD1; j_gene: TRBJ2-7; abundance: NA; CDR3aa: CASTTGGQVYEQYF; CDR3nt: TGTGCCAGCACGACAGGGGGCCAGGTCTACGAGCAGTACTTC
v_gene: TRBV3-1/TRBV3-2; d_gene: TRBD2; j_gene: TRBJ2-3; abundance: NA; CDR3aa: CASSQDPGGGHLGRDTQYF; CDR3nt: TGTGCCAGCAGCCAAGATCCGGGCGGGGGGCATTTAGGGAGGGATACGCAGTATTTT
v_gene: TRBV7-8; d_gene: NA; j_gene: TRBJ2-6; abundance: once; CDR3aa: CATGLLPSGANVLTF; CDR3nt: TGTGCCACGGGACTCCTTCCCTCTGGGGCCAACGTCCTGACTTTC
v_gene: TRBV2; d_gene: TRBD2; j_gene: TRBJ2-3; abundance: NA; CDR3aa: CASRKAGDTQYF; CDR3nt: TGTGCCAGCAGGAAAGCGGGGGATACGCAGTATTTT
v_gene: TRBV12-3/TRBV12-4; d_gene: NA; j_gene: TRBJ1-5; abundance: few; CDR3aa: CASSSQEQPQHF; CDR3nt: TGTGCCAGCAGTTCACAGGAGCAGCCCCAGCATTTT
v_gene: TRBV7-6; d_gene: NA; j_gene: TRBJ1-1; abundance: NA; CDR3aa: CASSLQGWAFF; CDR3nt: TGTGCCAGCAGCTTACAGGGTTGGGCTTTCTTT
v_gene: TRBV5-5; d_gene: TRBD1; j_gene: TRBJ1-3; abundance: few; CDR3aa: CASSFLDRTSGNTIYF; CDR3nt: TGTGCCAGCAGCTTTCTGGACAGGACCTCTGGAAACACCATATATTTT
v_gene: TRBV7-9; d_gene: NA; j_gene: TRBJ2-6; abundance: NA; CDR3aa: CASSLDSRVLTF; CDR3nt: TGTGCCAGCAGCTTAGACAGCCGGGTCCTGACTTTC
v_gene: TRBV6-1; d_gene: NA; j_gene: TRBJ1-5; abundance: NA; CDR3aa: CASSEAAGNQPQHF; CDR3nt: TGTGCCAGCAGTGAAGCTGCAGGGAATCAGCCCCAGCATTTT
v_gene: TRBV3-1/TRBV3-2; d_gene: TRBD2; j_gene: TRBJ2-7; abundance: NA; CDR3aa: CASSQGSSGRLYEQYF; CDR3nt: TGTGCCAGCAGCCAAGGATCGAGCGGGAGACTCTACGAGCAGTACTTC
v_gene: TRBV7-2; d_gene: TRBD1; j_gene: TRBJ2-5; abundance: NA; CDR3aa: CASSGQGAKETQYF; CDR3nt: TGTGCCAGCAGCGGACAGGGGGCGAAAGAGACCCAGTACTTC
v_gene: TRBV4-2; d_gene: TRBD1; j_gene: TRBJ1-2; abundance: NA; CDR3aa: CASSQDGGTAYGYTF; CDR3nt: TGTGCCAGCAGCCAAGATGGGGGGACAGCCTATGGCTACACCTTC
v_gene: TRBV7-2; d_gene: NA; j_gene: TRBJ1-1; abundance: NA; CDR3aa: CASSLAGATEAFF; CDR3nt: TGTGCCAGCAGCTTAGCAGGGGCGACCGAAGCTTTCTTT
v_gene: TRBV11-3; d_gene: NA; j_gene: TRBJ1-2; abundance: NA; CDR3aa: CASSQQGNYGYTF; CDR3nt: TGTGCCAGCAGCCAGCAGGGGAACTATGGCTACACCTTC
v_gene: TRBV7-3; d_gene: NA; j_gene: TRBJ1-2; abundance: NA; CDR3aa: CASSMTANYGYTF; CDR3nt: TGTGCCAGCAGCATGACAGCTAACTATGGCTACACCTTC